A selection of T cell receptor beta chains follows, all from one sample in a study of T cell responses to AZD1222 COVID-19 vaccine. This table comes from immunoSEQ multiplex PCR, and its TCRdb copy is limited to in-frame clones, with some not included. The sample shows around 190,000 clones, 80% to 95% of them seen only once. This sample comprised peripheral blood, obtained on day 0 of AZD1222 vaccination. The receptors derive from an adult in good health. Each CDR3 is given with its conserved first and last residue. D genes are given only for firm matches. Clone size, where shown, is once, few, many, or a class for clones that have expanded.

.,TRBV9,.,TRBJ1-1,TGTGCCAGCAGCGTAGACGGGGTCGGCACTGAAGCTTTCTTT,CASSVDGVGTEAFF
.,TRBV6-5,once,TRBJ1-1,TGTGCCAGCAGGGGAGGGTCGGCCGGGAACACTGAAGCTTTCTTT,CASRGGSAGNTEAFF
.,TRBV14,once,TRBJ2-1,TGTGCCAGCAGCCAGGGGCACAGCTCCTACAATGAGCAGTTCTTC,CASSQGHSSYNEQFF
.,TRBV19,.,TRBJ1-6,TGTGCCAGTAGTACTCCCCCAGCACCCCTCCACTTT,CASSTPPAPLHF
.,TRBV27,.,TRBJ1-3,TGTGCCAGCAGTTTATCAGGGTCAGGAAACACCATATATTTT,CASSLSGSGNTIYF
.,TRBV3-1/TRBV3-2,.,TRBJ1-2,TGTGCCAGCAGCCAAGGGACAACTAACTATGGCTACACCTTC,CASSQGTTNYGYTF
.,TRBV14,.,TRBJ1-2,TGTGCCAGCAGCCGTGACGGCTACTATGGCTACACCTTC,CASSRDGYYGYTF
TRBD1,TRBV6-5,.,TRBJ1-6,TGTGCCAGCAGTTACTCTGGGACAGGGTTCTCACCCCTCCACTTT,CASSYSGTGFSPLHF
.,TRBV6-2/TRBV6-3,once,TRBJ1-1,TGTGCCAGCAGTTACGTGGAGAGCACTGAAGCTTTCTTT,CASSYVESTEAFF
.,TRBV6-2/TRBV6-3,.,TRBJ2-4,TGTGCCAGCAGTTCATCGCTAGCCAAAAACATTCAGTACTTC,CASSSSLAKNIQYF
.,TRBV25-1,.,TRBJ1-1,TGTGCCAGCAGTGCCGGGCCAGTACCGAACACTGAAGCTTTCTTT,CASSAGPVPNTEAFF
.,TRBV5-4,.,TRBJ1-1,TGTGCCAGCCATGGTGACGTGAACACTGAAGCTTTCTTT,CASHGDVNTEAFF
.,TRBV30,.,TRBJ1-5,TGTGCCTGGAGTGTACAGCGGGGGGGAGGATATAATGGCAATCAGCCCCAGCATTTT,CAWSVQRGGGYNGNQPQHF
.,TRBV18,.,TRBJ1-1,TGTGCCAGCTCACCAGGTCAGGGAGGCACTGAAGCTTTCTTT,CASSPGQGGTEAFF
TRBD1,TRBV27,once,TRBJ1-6,TGTGCCAGCAGGAGACAGGGTAACAATTCACCCCTCCACTTT,CASRRQGNNSPLHF
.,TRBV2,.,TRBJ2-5,TGTGCCAGCAGGGGGAACGGGGGCGAGACCCAGTACTTC,CASRGNGGETQYF
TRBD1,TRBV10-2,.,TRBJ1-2,TGCGCCAGCAGGGAAGGGGGCGCGGTCGGTGGCTACACCTTC,CASREGGAVGGYTF
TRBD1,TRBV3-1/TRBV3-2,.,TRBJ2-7,TGTGCCAGCAGCCAAGAGACAGGGGCCCCCACCTACGAGCAGTACTTC,CASSQETGAPTYEQYF
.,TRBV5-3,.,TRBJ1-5,TGTGCCAGAAGGTTTGGACCCCAAGGTCAGCCCCAGCATTTT,CARRFGPQGQPQHF
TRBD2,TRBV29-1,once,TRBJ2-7,TGCAGCGCCTGGGAGGGCGGCCTCTACGAGCAGTACTTC,CSAWEGGLYEQYF
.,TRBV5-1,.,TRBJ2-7,TGCGCCAGCAGCTTGGCCGCGGCAGGACTTGTCGGGTCCTACGAGCAGTACTTC,CASSLAAAGLVGSYEQYF
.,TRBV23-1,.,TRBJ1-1,TGCGCCAGCAGTCAATTAAACCCGGCTTTCTTT,CASSQLNPAFF
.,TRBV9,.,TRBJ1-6,TGTGCCAGCAGCGTAGCCTCTCGAAGCTATAATTCACCCCTCCACTTT,CASSVASRSYNSPLHF
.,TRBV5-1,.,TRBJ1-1,TGCGCCAGCAGCTTGGCAAGCGACCCACTCACTGAAGCTTTCTTT,CASSLASDPLTEAFF
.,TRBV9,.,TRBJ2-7,TGTGCCAGCAGCGTAGAAGGAGATTGGGGCGAGCAGTACTTC,CASSVEGDWGEQYF
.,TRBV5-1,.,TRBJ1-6,TGCGCCAGCAGCTTGGCTGGACTGGCCTATAATTCACCCCTCCACTTT,CASSLAGLAYNSPLHF
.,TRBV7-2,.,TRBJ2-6,TGTGCCAGCAGCGTGCAGGGGAGAATTGGTGGGGCCAACGTCCTGACTTTC,CASSVQGRIGGANVLTF
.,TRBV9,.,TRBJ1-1,TGTGCCAGCAGCGTAGAGGAGACCACTGAAGCTTTCTTT,CASSVEETTEAFF
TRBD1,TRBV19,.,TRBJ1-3,TGTGCCAGTAACAGGGGAATGGACACCATATATTTT,CASNRGMDTIYF
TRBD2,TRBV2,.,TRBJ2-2,TGTGCCAGCAGTGAACTAGCGGGGGGGCCCGGGGAGCTGTTTTTT,CASSELAGGPGELFF
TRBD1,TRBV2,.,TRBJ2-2,TGTGCCAGCAGAACCGGGACAGTGACCACCGGGGAGCTGTTTTTT,CASRTGTVTTGELFF
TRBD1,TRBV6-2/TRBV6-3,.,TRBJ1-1,TGTGCCAGCAGTTCCTGGGACAGCGGAATGAACACTGAAGCTTTCTTT,CASSSWDSGMNTEAFF
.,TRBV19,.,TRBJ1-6,TGTGCCAGTAGTATGGACGGGAGCTCCTATAATTCACCCCTCCACTTT,CASSMDGSSYNSPLHF
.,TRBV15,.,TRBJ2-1,TGTGCCACCCGTGACGGAGGACGATTGTACAATGAGCAGTTCTTC,CATRDGGRLYNEQFF
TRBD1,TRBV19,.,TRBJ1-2,TGTGCCAGTAGTTGGACAGGGAACTATGGCTACACCTTC,CASSWTGNYGYTF
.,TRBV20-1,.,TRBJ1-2,TGCAGTGCGTCGACAGCCTATGGCTACACCTTC,CSASTAYGYTF
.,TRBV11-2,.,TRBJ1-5,TGTGCCAGCAGCTTCTCAGACAATCAGCCCCAGCATTTT,CASSFSDNQPQHF
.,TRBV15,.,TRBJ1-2,TGTGCCACCAGCAATCGGACGAGGAGGGACTATGGCTACACCTTC,CATSNRTRRDYGYTF
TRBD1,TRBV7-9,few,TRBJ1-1,TGTGCCAGCAGCTATGGGCCCGGGACAGGGGAGACTGAAGCTTTCTTT,CASSYGPGTGETEAFF
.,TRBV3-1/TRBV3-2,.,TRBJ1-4,TGTGCCAGCAGCGATCCAGGGGAAAAACTGTTTTTT,CASSDPGEKLFF
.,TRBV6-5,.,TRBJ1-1,TGTGCCAGCAGTTTCCGGGTTAACACTGAAGCTTTCTTT,CASSFRVNTEAFF
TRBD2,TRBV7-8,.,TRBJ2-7,TGTGCCAGCAGCTTAGTTGCTAGCGGGGGAACATACGAGCAGTACTTC,CASSLVASGGTYEQYF
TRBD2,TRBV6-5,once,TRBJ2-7,TGTGCCAGCAGTTACTCGAGCGGGGGAGGGTCCTACGAGCAGTACTTC,CASSYSSGGGSYEQYF
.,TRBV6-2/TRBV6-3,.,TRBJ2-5,TGTGCCAGCAGTCCAGGGTACCAAGAGACCCAGTACTTC,CASSPGYQETQYF
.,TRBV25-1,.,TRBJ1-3,TGTGCCAGCAGTGACCGTTCTGGAAACACCATATATTTT,CASSDRSGNTIYF
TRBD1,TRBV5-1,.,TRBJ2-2,TGCGCCAGCAGCTGGGCCTGGACAGGGAACACCGGGGAGCTGTTTTTT,CASSWAWTGNTGELFF
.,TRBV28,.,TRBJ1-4,TGTGCCAGCAGCCTGGGGCTTGGTGAAAAACTGTTTTTT,CASSLGLGEKLFF
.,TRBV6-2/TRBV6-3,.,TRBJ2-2,TGTGCCAGCAGCCTTCACTTAGCGAACACCGGGGAGCTGTTTTTT,CASSLHLANTGELFF
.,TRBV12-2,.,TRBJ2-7,TGTGCAACCCCGGGGGGGGGTAGCTCCTACGAGCAGTACTTC,CATPGGGSSYEQYF
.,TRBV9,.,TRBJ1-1,TGTGCCAGCAGCGTAGTTACGAACACTGAAGCTTTCTTT,CASSVVTNTEAFF
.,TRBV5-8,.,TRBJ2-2,TGTGCCAGCAGCTTGGACGGGGGGTCAGGGGCCGGGGAGCTGTTTTTT,CASSLDGGSGAGELFF
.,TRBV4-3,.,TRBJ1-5,TGCGCCAGCAGCCAAGTCGTCCGCAATCAGCCCCAGCATTTT,CASSQVVRNQPQHF
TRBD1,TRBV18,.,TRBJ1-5,TGTGCCAGCTCACCCGGGACAGGGCAGGGGCAGCCCCAGCATTTT,CASSPGTGQGQPQHF